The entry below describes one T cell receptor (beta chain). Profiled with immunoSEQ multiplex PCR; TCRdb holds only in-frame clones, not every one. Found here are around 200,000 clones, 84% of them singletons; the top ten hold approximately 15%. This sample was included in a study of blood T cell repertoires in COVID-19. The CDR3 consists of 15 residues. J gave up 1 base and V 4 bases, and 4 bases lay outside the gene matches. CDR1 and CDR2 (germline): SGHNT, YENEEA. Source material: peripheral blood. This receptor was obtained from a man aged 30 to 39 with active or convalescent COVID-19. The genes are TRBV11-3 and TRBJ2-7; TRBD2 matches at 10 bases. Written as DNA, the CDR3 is TGTGCCAGCAGCTCCGGGACTAGCGTTTCCTACGAGCAGTACTTC. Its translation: CASSSGTSVSYEQYF.